This T cell receptor (beta chain) was profiled in a study of cytomegalovirus exposure and HLA in healthy donors. V lost 4 bases, J lost 2 bases, and 7 bases stayed unmatched. This CDR3 region has 16 residues. In germline, CDR1 is SGHAT, CDR2 FQNNGV. Clones were read by immunoSEQ multiplex PCR, and TCRdb kept only the in-frame ones, dropping some. The sample records about 330,000 clones, roughly 88% being singletons. This TCR derives from a woman aged 18 to 35 in good health and CMV-seronegative. This rearrangement joins TRBV11-2 to TRBJ2-7; 11 bases line up with TRBD2. The sequenced material came from PBMCs. This CDR3 reads CASSSSSGRAPYEQYF. CDR3 nucleotide sequence: TGTGCCAGCAGCTCGAGTAGCGGGAGGGCCCCCTACGAGCAGTACTTC. Looking up the rest from reference TRBV11-2 and TRBJ2-7 gives the full variable domain: EAGVAQSPRYKIIEKRQSVAFWCNPISGHATLYWYQQILGQGPKLLIQFQNNGVVDDSQLPKDRFSAERLKGVDSTLKIQPAKLEDSAVYLCASSSSSGRAPYEQYFGPGTRLTVT.